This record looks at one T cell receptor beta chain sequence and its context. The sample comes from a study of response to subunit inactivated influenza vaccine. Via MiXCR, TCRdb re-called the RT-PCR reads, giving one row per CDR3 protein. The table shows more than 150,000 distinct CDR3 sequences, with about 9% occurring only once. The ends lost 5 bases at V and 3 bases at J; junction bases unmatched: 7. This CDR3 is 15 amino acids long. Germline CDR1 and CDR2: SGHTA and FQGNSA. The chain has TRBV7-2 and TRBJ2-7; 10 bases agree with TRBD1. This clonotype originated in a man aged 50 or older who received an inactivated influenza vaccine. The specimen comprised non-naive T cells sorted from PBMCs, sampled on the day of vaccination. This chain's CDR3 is CASSVGQGSFYEQYF. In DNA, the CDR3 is TGTGCCAGCAGCGTGGGACAGGGGAGCTTCTACGAGCAGTACTTC. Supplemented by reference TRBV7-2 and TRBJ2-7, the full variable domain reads GAGVSQSPSNKVTEKGKDVELRCDPISGHTALYWYRQSLGQGLEFLIYFQGNSAPDKSGLPSDRFSAERTGGSVSTLTIQRTQQEDSAVYLCASSVGQGSFYEQYFGPGTRLTVT.